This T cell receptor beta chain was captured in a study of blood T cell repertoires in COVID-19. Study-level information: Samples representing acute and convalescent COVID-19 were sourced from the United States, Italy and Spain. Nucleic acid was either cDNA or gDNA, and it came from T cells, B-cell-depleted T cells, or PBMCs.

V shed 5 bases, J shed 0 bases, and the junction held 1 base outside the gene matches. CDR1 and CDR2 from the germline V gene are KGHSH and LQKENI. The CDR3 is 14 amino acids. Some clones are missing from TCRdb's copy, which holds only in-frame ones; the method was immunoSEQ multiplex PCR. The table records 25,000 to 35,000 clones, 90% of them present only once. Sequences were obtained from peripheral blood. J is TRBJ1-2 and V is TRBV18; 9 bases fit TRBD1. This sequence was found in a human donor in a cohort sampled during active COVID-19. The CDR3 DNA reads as TGTGCCAGCTCAGGGGACAGGGCTAACTATGGCTACACCTTC. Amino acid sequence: CASSGDRANYGYTF.